These 22 T cell receptor beta chains originate from one sample sequenced in a study of T cells after yellow fever vaccination. TCRdb redid the calling of the 5' RACE reads with MiXCR, one entry per CDR3 protein. The sample carries hundreds of thousands of distinct CDR3 sequences, 13% recorded once. The source was PBMCs, collected on the day of the yellow fever booster vaccination. The receptors were sampled from a young man who received the YFV17D yellow fever vaccine.

This clonotype came up a few times. J is TRBJ2-7 and V is TRBV6-2 or TRBV6-3; tentative D call: TRBD1 (6 bases). The V and J ends lost 8 bases and 11 bases respectively, with 16 bases between them. This CDR3 contains 11 residues. In germline, CDR1 is MNHEY, CDR2 SVGEGT. The CDR3, as DNA: TGTGCCAGCGGAACACAGGGCCTGAAGTACTTC. It yields the protein CASGTQGLKYF.

This clonotype has a handful of counts. The V call is TRBV12-3 or TRBV12-4, the J call TRBJ2-1; no clear D. V lost 5 bases, J lost 7 bases, and 12 bases lay in between. The CDR3 length is 13 residues. The CDR3 spells CASSAKGRNEQFF. DNA for the CDR3: TGTGCCAGCAGTGCTAAGGGAAGGAATGAGCAGTTCTTC.

This clonotype was detected a few times. The rearrangement uses TRBV7-9 and TRBJ2-7; D remains unclear. The CDR3 length is 14 residues. Germline V CDR1 and CDR2: SEHNR, FQNEAQ (reference sequence). Trimming removed 1 base at V and 6 bases at J, with 13 bases between. The CDR3 spells CASSLDLSRSEQYF. In DNA form, the CDR3 reads TGTGCCAGCAGCTTAGATCTGAGCCGGAGCGAGCAGTACTTC.

In this sample, this clonotype turned up a few times. This sequence joins TRBV5-1 and TRBJ2-5; TRBD2 agrees at 10 bases. The CDR3 is made up of 15 amino acids. The ends lost 0 bases at V and 4 bases at J; junction bases unmatched: 3. The germline V gene has CDR1 SGHRS and CDR2 YFSETQ. Written as DNA, the CDR3 is TGCGCCAGCAGCTTGGCTAGCGGGAGAGGAGAGACCCAGTACTTC. Translating gives CASSLASGRGETQYF. Filled out from reference TRBV5-1 and TRBJ2-5, the complete variable domain reads KAGVTQTPRYLIKTRGQQVTLSCSPISGHRSVSWYQQTPGQGLQFLFEYFSETQRNKGNFPGRFSGRQFSNSRSEMNVSTLELGDSALYLCASSLASGRGETQYFGPGTRLLVL.

Written as DNA, the CDR3 is TGCAGTGCTAAGACGGAAGCTTATGGCTACACCTTC. It encodes CSAKTEAYGYTF. The rearrangement links TRBV20-1 to TRBJ1-2; D uncertain. Germline CDR1 reads DFQATT; CDR2 reads SNEGSKA (reference sequence). The CDR3 sequence is 12 residues long. V dropped 4 bases and J dropped 5 bases, with 11 bases sitting between them.

This clonotype was seen a few times. The rearrangement joins TRBV5-6 to TRBJ2-7; possibly TRBD1 for D (5 bases). The length of the CDR3 is 14 residues. Per germline, CDR1 SGHDT and CDR2 YYEEEE. V was shortened by 0 bases and J by 5 bases, with 12 bases between the two germline ends. The CDR3 region is CASSLEPGFHEQYF. Here the CDR3 DNA reads TGTGCCAGCAGCTTGGAACCAGGGTTCCACGAGCAGTACTTC.

There are a few counts of this clonotype. The genes are TRBV5-1 and TRBJ2-2; D is undetermined. CDR1 is SGHRS, CDR2 YFSETQ, per germline. CDR3 length: 14 residues. Deletions cut 0 bases from V and 6 bases from J, with 9 bases between. CDR3 residues: CASSLGLGAGELFF. CDR3 in DNA: TGCGCCAGCAGCTTGGGCCTAGGCGCCGGGGAGCTGTTTTTT.

The V gene is TRBV4-3, the J gene TRBJ2-6, with TRBD1 matching over 7 bases. The CDR3 sequence is 19 residues long. V was clipped by 2 bases and J by 2 bases; unmatched bases: 12. CDR1 is LGHNA, CDR2 YSLEER, per germline. CDR3 amino acids: CASSQFSMSTGAGANVLTF. Written as DNA, the CDR3 is TGCGCCAGCAGCCAATTCAGTATGAGCACAGGGGCTGGGGCCAACGTCCTGACTTTC.

This clonotype was seen a few times. V usage is TRBV3-1 and J usage is TRBJ2-7, with D possibly TRBD2 on 5 matching bases. V lost 1 base, J lost 2 bases, and 12 bases lay in between. The CDR3 covers 15 residues. From germline, CDR1 is LGHDT and CDR2 YNNKEL (reference sequence). DNA for the CDR3: TGTGCCAGCAGCCAAGGCCCTAGCCGAACCTACGAGCAGTACTTC. It encodes CASSQGPSRTYEQYF.

In the case of this clonotype: The junction and the germline gene differ at one end; a read error may be behind it. The rearrangement uses TRBV15 and TRBJ1-3, with D unresolved. There are 18 residues in the CDR3. Germline CDR1 is LNHNV and CDR2 is YYDKDF (reference sequence). In nucleotides, the CDR3 is TGTGCCACCAGCAGAGAAAAGACAACCTCTCGCTCTGTAAACACCATATATTTT. Amino acid sequence: CATSREKTTSRSVNTIYF.

This clonotype was detected many times. The chain links TRBV12-3 or TRBV12-4 to TRBJ2-7; weak D call: TRBD2 (5 bases). The ends were cut back, 5 bases at V and 2 bases at J, with 13 bases in the middle. The CDR3 has 14 residues. The CDR3 bases are TGTGCCAGCAGTCTAACGGGAACCCCCTACGAGCAGTACTTC. Amino acid sequence: CASSLTGTPYEQYF.

The chain has TRBV5-1 and TRBJ2-3; 9 positions agree with TRBD2. Germline CDR1 reads SGHRS; CDR2 reads YFSETQ. The ends lost 2 bases at V and 1 base at J; junction bases unmatched: 5. CDR3 length: 16 amino acids. CDR3 region: CASSFTQREGTDTQYF. Here the CDR3 DNA reads TGCGCCAGCAGCTTCACACAGCGGGAGGGCACAGATACGCAGTATTTT.

The chain carries TRBV18 and TRBJ2-1; D is ambiguous. The germline CDR1 and CDR2 sequences are KGHSH and LQKENI. The CDR3 loop spans 13 amino acids. V dropped 4 bases and J dropped 0 bases, with 4 bases sitting between them. As DNA, the CDR3 is TGTGCCAGCTCACATGGCTCCTACAATGAGCAGTTCTTC. Protein product: CASSHGSYNEQFF.

This sequence joins TRBV7-2 and TRBJ2-3; no reliable D call. This CDR3 is 15 amino acids long. V lost 5 bases and J lost 2, with 14 bases in between. Germline CDR1 reads SGHTA; CDR2 reads FQGNSA. The DNA of the CDR3 is TGTGCCAGCAGCCTAAGTGTTTGGGACACAGATACGCAGTATTTT. Translating it yields CASSLSVWDTDTQYF.

This clonotype was counted between two and nine times. The chain couples TRBV7-9 to TRBJ1-5; D is unresolved. The V gene lost 5 bases and the J gene lost 4 bases, with 6 bases spanning the gap. Per the germline V gene, CDR1 is SEHNR and CDR2 is FQNEAQ (reference sequence). The CDR3 is made up of 12 amino acids. The CDR3: CASSATNQPQHF. Written as DNA, the CDR3 is TGTGCCAGCAGCGCCACGAATCAGCCCCAGCATTTT.

There are a few counts of this clonotype. The chain couples TRBV7-2 to TRBJ1-6; D is undetermined. Trimming stripped 4 bases from V and 8 bases from J, with 9 bases between. CDR1 is SGHTA, CDR2 FQGNSA, per germline. The CDR3 runs 13 residues. CDR3 sequence (DNA): TGTGCCAGCAGCTCGCTTAGAGATTCACCCCTCCACTTT. It translates to CASSSLRDSPLHF.

This clonotype occurred a few times. V is TRBV6-4 and J is TRBJ2-1; no clear D. There are 13 residues in the CDR3. The germline CDR1 and CDR2 sequences are MRHNA and SNTAGT. Trimming removed 5 bases at V and 13 bases at J, with 18 bases between. DNA for the CDR3: TGTGCCAGCAGTCCGGACCGTTTATCCCCACAGTTCTTC. It specifies CASSPDRLSPQFF.

This clonotype has more than one count but fewer than ten. This chain connects TRBV24-1 to TRBJ2-1; TRBD2 agrees at 10 bases. Germline V gives CDR1 KGHDR, CDR2 SFDVKD. V shed 4 bases and J 5 bases; nucleotides not matched to a gene: 7. CDR3 length equals 16 residues. DNA of the CDR3: TGTGCCACCAGTGACCCGACTAGCGGGTTTAACAATGAGCAGTTCTTC. Encoded protein: CATSDPTSGFNNEQFF.

The chain recombines TRBV10-3 with TRBJ2-1; 7 nucleotides align to TRBD1. The CDR3 runs 13 residues. Per the germline V gene, CDR1 is ENHRY and CDR2 is SYGVKD. V shed 8 bases and J 0 bases; nucleotides not matched to a gene: 1. The CDR3 loop reads CAIWDSSYNEQFF. The CDR3 nucleotides read TGTGCCATCTGGGACAGCTCCTACAATGAGCAGTTCTTC.

This clonotype was recorded many times. The chain employs TRBV12-3 or TRBV12-4 and TRBJ2-7; D may correspond to TRBD1 or TRBD2 (6 bases each). Trimming shortened V by 7 bases and J by 6 bases, and 25 bases separated the two germline ends. The CDR3 sequence is 16 residues long. Here the CDR3 reads CASKGGGTRLDAEQYF. The CDR3 DNA sequence: TGTGCCAGCAAGGGGGGTGGGACTCGCCTTGACGCCGAGCAGTACTTC.

J is TRBJ2-1 and V is TRBV7-9; the D is unclear. V gave up 2 bases and J gave up 8 bases, with 10 bases separating them. Germline V gene lookup returns CDR1 SEHNR and CDR2 FQNEAQ (reference sequence). The CDR3 sequence is 13 residues long. The CDR3 sequence: CASSLPPRYEQFF. CDR3 in DNA: TGTGCCAGCAGCTTACCCCCCAGGTATGAGCAGTTCTTC.

The chain employs TRBV20-1 and TRBJ2-1; possibly TRBD1 or TRBD2 for D (6 bases each). CDR1 and CDR2 (germline): DFQATT, SNEGSKA (reference sequence). The V end lost 4 bases, the J end lost 11 bases, and 15 bases lay between the germline ends. The CDR3 contains 12 residues. The CDR3 sequence is CSANGGTLKQFF. In nucleotides, the CDR3 is TGCAGTGCTAATGGGGGGACATTAAAGCAGTTCTTC.